Below, one TCR beta chain is given with its context. Its cognate antigen is unknown. TCRdb's copy holds only in-frame clones and misses some; the assay was immunoSEQ multiplex PCR. Of approximately 19,000 clones in the sample, roughly 80% were seen once. The V end was cut by 5 bases, the J end by 5 bases, with 14 bases between. CDR3 size: 14 residues. Germline assignment: CDR1 MNHEY and CDR2 SVGAGI. These data come from a study of somatic mutations in cytotoxic T cells in rheumatoid arthritis. Findings and caveats of the study: There was no significant difference in CD8+ T-cell clonality between rheumatoid arthritis patients and age-matched healthy controls.

The chain recombines TRBV6-5 with TRBJ2-3; D is undetermined. This clonotype was sampled from an adult with rheumatoid arthritis. The sequenced sample was CD8+ T cells sorted from blood. The chain's CDR3 is CASSPFSRIDTQYF. The CDR3 DNA is TGTGCCAGCAGTCCGTTTAGCCGTATAGATACGCAGTATTTT.